Listed below are T cell receptor beta chains from one sample, sequenced in a study of T cell responses to AZD1222 COVID-19 vaccine. Repertoires were generated with immunoSEQ multiplex PCR, while TCRdb's copy carries only in-frame clones and drops some. The repertoire consists of 200,000 or so clones, with about 93% occurring once and the leading ten covering around 1%. Sequencing was performed on peripheral blood, taken on day 0 of MenACWY control vaccination. These receptors all come from an adult in good health. Each CDR3 is given with its conserved first and last residue.

v_gene: TRBV5-1; j_gene: TRBJ2-2; len: 14; CDR3aa: CASSEGPGPGELFF
v_gene: TRBV29-1; j_gene: TRBJ1-1; len: 12; CDR3aa: CSVVTGTTEAFF
v_gene: TRBV6-5; j_gene: TRBJ2-7; len: 15; CDR3aa: CASSSRTGGPQEQYF
v_gene: TRBV30; j_gene: TRBJ1-5; len: 14; CDR3aa: CAWSVRGGEQPQHF
v_gene: TRBV10-3; j_gene: TRBJ1-2; len: 13; CDR3aa: CAISEPRVYGYTF
v_gene: TRBV5-1; j_gene: TRBJ1-2; len: 15; CDR3aa: CASSPALTGVGGYTF
v_gene: TRBV18; j_gene: TRBJ2-7; len: 14; CDR3aa: CASSPDRESYGQYF
v_gene: TRBV7-9; j_gene: TRBJ2-1; len: 14; CDR3aa: CASSPGQVRDEQFF
v_gene: TRBV9; j_gene: TRBJ1-3; len: 14; CDR3aa: CASSPGGTGNTIYF
v_gene: TRBV5-1; j_gene: TRBJ1-2; len: 14; CDR3aa: CASSPQGAGYGYTF
v_gene: TRBV5-1; j_gene: TRBJ2-2; len: 14; CDR3aa: CASSLQGTPGELFF
v_gene: TRBV6-1; j_gene: TRBJ1-6; len: 18; CDR3aa: CASSVTAGTGRVDSPLHF
v_gene: TRBV4-1; j_gene: TRBJ2-7; len: 16; CDR3aa: CASSQVKDRPHYEQYF
v_gene: TRBV6-5; j_gene: TRBJ1-6; len: 15; CDR3aa: CASSYQGQSYSPLHF
v_gene: TRBV21-1; j_gene: TRBJ1-5; len: 20; CDR3aa: CASSKAPGKVSSEGNQPQHF
v_gene: TRBV9; j_gene: TRBJ2-2; len: 11; CDR3aa: CASTGTGELFF
v_gene: TRBV15; j_gene: TRBJ2-7; len: 15; CDR3aa: CATSRVLATSYEQYF
v_gene: TRBV7-3; j_gene: TRBJ1-2; len: 13; CDR3aa: CASSLATGDGYTF
v_gene: TRBV7-8; j_gene: TRBJ1-4; len: 14; CDR3aa: CASSSTGRSEKLFF
v_gene: TRBV21-1; j_gene: TRBJ1-3; len: 15; CDR3aa: CASSKGKTGETIIYF
v_gene: TRBV3-1/TRBV3-2; j_gene: TRBJ1-6; len: 15; CDR3aa: CASSQAGTGGSPLHF
v_gene: TRBV5-1; j_gene: TRBJ1-2; len: 15; CDR3aa: CASSPGSGLSYGYTF